This TCR beta chain was profiled in a study of cytomegalovirus exposure and HLA in healthy donors. Notes on the study in general: Three CMV-associated chains proved CMV antigen-specific in vitro. The authors enumerated roughly 160 TCR beta chains as linked to cytomegalovirus.

The donors were part of the validation cohort of 120 subjects. That cohort was separate from the first cohort, which comprised 550 to 750 subjects. The table came from immunoSEQ multiplex PCR; TCRdb's copy has only in-frame clones and leaves some out. Of 150,000 to 200,000 clones in the sample, around four fifths were seen once. Of note for this clone: Its target is unknown.

V was pared by 2 bases and J by 8 bases, with 2 bases of the junction left unmatched. CDR1 and CDR2 from the germline V gene are MDHEN and SYDVKM. The CDR3 contains 14 residues. The sequenced sample was PBMCs. The chain links TRBV28 to TRBJ2-1, with TRBD2 identical over 11 bases. The clonotype was recovered from a man aged 25-45 years in good health and CMV-seropositive. Written as DNA, the CDR3 is TGTGCCAGCAGTTTAGGTAGCGGGGGGGATGAGCAGTTCTTC. Its translation: CASSLGSGGDEQFF.